Included here is one T cell receptor (beta chain) sequence, with context. At one end the junction does not follow the germline gene, possibly because of a read error. The data originate from a study of tumor-infiltrating lymphocytes in primary liver carcinoma. Study in general: Maximum tumor diameters ranged from roughly 4 to 10 cm, stage T1-T3 N0M0.

Germline CDR1 and CDR2: SQVTM and ANQGSEA. The CDR3 spans 15 residues. From about 19-30 mg of unsorted bulk tissue, DNA and RNA were co-extracted together. Cases comprised patients with primary liver carcinoma who received surgical resection. Constant-region priming of approximately 500 ng total RNA yielded TCR beta cDNA. Amplification in three nested multiplex PCR rounds with slightly modified ARM-PCR gave rise to TCR beta libraries. Investigators reported that the first two PCR rounds, at around 11 cycles each, used TRBV1-TRBV30 forward primers with a C-beta reverse primer. Each CDR3 protein is one row after TCRdb ran MiXCR on the multiplex PCR reads. The sample consists of over 100,000 distinct CDR3 sequences, 55% to 70% of them appearing once.

The sequence came from a woman aged 60 to 75 with primary liver carcinoma and hepatitis B virus infection. The sequenced material came from tumor-adjacent normal liver tissue. The chain carries TRBV29-1 and TRBJ1-1, with 10 bases aligning to TRBD1. The CDR3 protein is CNPIPGQGIYTEALF. The CDR3 nucleotides read TGCAACCCAATACCGGGACAGGGGATTTACACTGAAGCTCTTTTT.